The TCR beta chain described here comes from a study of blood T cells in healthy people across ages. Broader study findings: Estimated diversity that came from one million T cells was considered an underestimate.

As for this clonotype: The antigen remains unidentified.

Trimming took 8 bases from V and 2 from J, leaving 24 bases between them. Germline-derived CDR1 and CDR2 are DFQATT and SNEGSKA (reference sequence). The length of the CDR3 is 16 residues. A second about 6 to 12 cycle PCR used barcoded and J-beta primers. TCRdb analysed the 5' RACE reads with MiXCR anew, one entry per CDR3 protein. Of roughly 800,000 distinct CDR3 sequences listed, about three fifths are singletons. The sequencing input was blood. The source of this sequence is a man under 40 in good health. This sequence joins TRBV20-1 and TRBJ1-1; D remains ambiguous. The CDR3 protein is CSTLPVGSGGNTEAFF. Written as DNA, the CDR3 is TGCAGTACACTTCCCGTCGGGTCAGGAGGCAACACTGAAGCTTTCTTT.